These 20 T cell receptor beta chains were all obtained from the same sample, sequenced in a study of T cell clonality in common variable immunodeficiency. Findings and caveats of the study: Reportedly, TCR beta sequences from common variable immunodeficiency showed fewer deletions and N-nucleotide insertions.

No antigen is known for these receptors. Using immunoSEQ multiplex PCR, the repertoire was profiled, and TCRdb retains in-frame clones only, with some absent. Sampling found about 34,000 clones, none seen once. Sequencing was performed on peripheral blood mononuclear cells. These receptors originate from a human donor with common variable immunodeficiency.

This clone was observed at least ten times. The CDR3 region is CAISAGTSGSSRELFF. Partial CDR3 DNA: TGTGCCATCAGCGCCGGGACTAGCGGGAGTTCCAGGGAG. The chain couples TRBV10-3 to TRBJ2-2, with 14 positions matching TRBD2. The read falls 3 residues short of the CDR3 end, and the missing part is taken from the germline J gene. V lost 6 bases, J lost 9 bases, and 9 bases stayed unmatched. Germline assignment: CDR1 ENHRY and CDR2 SYGVKD. The CDR3 contains 16 residues.

This clone was seen repeatedly, ten times or more. The read stops 3 residues short of the end of the CDR3; the missing end is completed from the germline J gene. The chain has TRBV28 and TRBJ1-1, with 7 bases matching TRBD1. V trimming: 2 bases; J trimming: 6 bases; junction bases outside the gene matches: 12. This CDR3 is 16 amino acids long. CDR1 and CDR2 from the germline V gene are MDHEN and SYDVKM. The CDR3 protein is CASSLGIFRGPAEAFF. The sequenced part of the CDR3 DNA is TGTGCCAGCAGTTTAGGGATCTTTAGGGGGCCGGCTGAA.

This clone was detected a few times. The read terminates 3 residues before the CDR3 end, so the remaining end is supplied by the germline J gene. This chain connects TRBV29-1 to TRBJ2-7; TRBD1 aligns across 11 bases. CDR1 and CDR2 from the germline V gene are SQVTM and ANQGSEA. The CDR3 consists of 13 residues. J gave up 4 bases and V 7 bases, and 6 bases lay outside the gene matches. CDR3 residues: CSAGQGAWYEQYF. Partial CDR3 DNA: TGCAGCGCTGGACAGGGGGCATGGTACGAG.

This clone was detected a few times. The CDR3 end falls 3 residues outside the read, so it is completed with the germline J gene. The rearrangement uses TRBV7-9 and TRBJ2-7, with D possibly TRBD1 on 6 matching bases. The CDR3 spans 13 residues. Germline values: CDR1 SEHNR, CDR2 FQNEAQ (reference sequence). V lost 7 bases, J lost 0 bases, and 10 bases lay in between. Here the CDR3 reads CASTPDSSYEQYF. CDR3 DNA (partial): TGTGCCAGCACCCCGGACAGCTCCTACGAG.

With respect to this clone: The CDR3 end is not reached by the read, which stops 3 residues before it; the germline J gene fills it in. This chain uses TRBV19 with TRBJ1-5; weak D call: TRBD1 (5 bases). This CDR3 region has 16 residues. Trimming cost V 6 bases and J 5 bases, with 20 bases left between them. Germline CDR1 and CDR2: LNHDA and SQIVND (reference sequence). Incomplete CDR3 DNA: TGTGCCAGTAGATGGGGGGGACTCCCTGCCGATCAGCCC. Its translation: CASRWGGLPADQP. The full CDR3 is CASRWGGLPADQPQHF.

A few counts support this clone. This CDR3 is CSAWRDRYNEQFF. The CDR3 bases that were read are TGCAGTGCTTGGAGGGACAGATACAATGAG. The chain is built from TRBV20-1 and TRBJ2-1, with D maybe TRBD1 (7 bases). From the germline J gene comes the end of the CDR3, since the read stops 3 residues before it. The germline CDR1 and CDR2 sequences are DFQATT and SNEGSKA (reference sequence). This CDR3 spans 13 amino acids. Trimming removed 5 bases at V and 4 bases at J, with 12 bases between.

At least ten counts were recorded for this clone. The chain's CDR3 is CASSLSGGAFYGYTF. CDR3 bases read: TGTGCCAGCAGCTTATCAGGGGGCGCTTTCTATGGC. The V gene is TRBV7-6, the J gene TRBJ1-2; 8 bases match TRBD1. Read coverage stops 3 residues before the CDR3 terminus; the germline J gene supplies the remainder. V lost 2 bases to trimming and J lost 4 bases; unmatched junction nucleotides: 6. CDR1 and CDR2 (germline): SGHVS, FNYEAQ. This CDR3 contains 15 residues.

At least ten counts were recorded for this clone. The CDR3 end is not reached by the read, which stops 3 residues before it; the germline J gene fills it in. The chain has TRBV18 and TRBJ2-3; 12 bases match TRBD2. This CDR3 contains 19 residues. The V and J ends lost 5 bases and 0 bases, in that order; junction bases with no gene match: 12. Germline V CDR1 and CDR2: KGHSH, LQKENI. The CDR3 DNA, read in part, is TGTGCCAGCTCAAAAGCTCTTACTAGCGGGGGGCAGAGCACAGATACG. This translates into CASSKALTSGGQSTDT. The whole CDR3 reads CASSKALTSGGQSTDTQYF. The full variable domain, in which reference TRBV18 and TRBJ2-3 provide the parts outside the CDR3, is NAGVMQNPRHLVRRRGQEARLRCSPMKGHSHVYWYRQLPEEGLKFMVYLQKENIIDESGMPKERFSAEFPKEGPSILRIQQVVRGDSAAYFCASSKALTSGGQSTDTQYFGPGTRLTVL.

This clone was observed a handful of times. The observed sequence ends 3 residues before the CDR3 terminus, with the missing tail filled in from the germline J gene. V usage is TRBV19 and J usage is TRBJ2-7, with D perhaps TRBD1 (6 bases). Trimming left V 5 bases short and J 4 bases short, with 15 bases between. Germline lookup yields CDR1 LNHDA and CDR2 SQIVND (reference sequence). The CDR3 loop spans 14 amino acids. The CDR3 bases that were read are TGTGCCAGTAGTTACAGGGTTGGACCTTACGAG. As protein: CASSYRVGPYE. The entire CDR3 protein reads CASSYRVGPYEQYF. Based on the CDR3 plus reference TRBV19 and TRBJ2-7, the full variable domain is DGGITQSPKYLFRKEGQNVTLSCEQNLNHDAMYWYRQDPGQGLRLIYYSQIVNDFQKGDIAEGYSVSREKKESFPLTVTSAQKNPTAFYLCASSYRVGPYEQYFGPGTRLTVT.

Ten or more counts support this clone. Read sequence stops 3 residues before the CDR3 end, and the germline J gene provides the missing end. The chain employs TRBV6-2 or TRBV6-3 and TRBJ1-5; 9 nucleotides line up with TRBD1. Per the germline V gene, CDR1 is MNHEY and CDR2 is SVGEGT. The CDR3 covers 14 residues. Unmatched junction bases numbered 4, after V lost 4 bases and J lost 6 bases. The CDR3 here is CASSSTGGSQPQHF. The sequenced CDR3 bases are TGTGCCAGCAGTTCCACAGGGGGCAGTCAGCCC.

This clone was recorded many times. The read finishes 3 residues shy of the CDR3 end, and the germline J gene is used to complete it. The chain joins TRBV29-1 to TRBJ1-1; 7 bases are a match to TRBD1. CDR3 size: 13 residues. Germline V lookup: CDR1 SQVTM, CDR2 ANQGSEA. The DNA read from the CDR3 is TGCAGCGTAGCGGGACAGTACACTGAATCG. Translated, it gives CSVAGQYTES. The complete CDR3 protein is CSVAGQYTESAFF. Full variable domain (missing parts from reference TRBV29-1 and TRBJ1-1): SAVISQKPSRDICQRGTSLTIQCQVDSQVTMMFWYRQQPGQSLTLIATANQGSEATYESGFVIDKFPISRPNLTFSTLTVSNMSPEDSSIYLCSVAGQYTESAFFGQGTRLTVV.

As to this clone: The CDR3 is cut off 3 residues early in the read; its end comes from the germline J gene. The chain has TRBV2 and TRBJ2-7, with D uncertain. Germline V lookup: CDR1 SNHLY, CDR2 FYNNEI. This CDR3 contains 13 residues. Trimming left V 3 bases short and J 3 bases short, with 9 bases between. CDR3 protein: CASSDNFFYEQYF. The part of the CDR3 DNA that was read is TGTGCCAGCAGTGATAACTTCTTCTACGAG.

There are many counts of this clone. The missing CDR3 end, 3 residues past where the read stops, is filled in from the germline J gene. The chain links TRBV20-1 to TRBJ1-5; D gene uncertain. CDR1 DFQATT and CDR2 SNEGSKA come from the germline V gene (reference sequence). CDR3 length: 14 amino acids. The V end was cut by 3 bases, the J end by 1 base, with 10 bases between. The CDR3 DNA, read in part, is TGCAGTGCTAGGCGCGGCGGGAGCAATCAGCCC. It specifies CSARRGGSNQP. The whole CDR3 is CSARRGGSNQPQHF.

Concerning this clone: The sequence runs out 3 residues before the end of the CDR3; the remainder is reconstructed from the germline J gene. The chain links TRBV2 to TRBJ2-7; 10 bases are shared with TRBD1. V lost 6 bases to trimming and J lost 2 bases; unmatched junction nucleotides: 4. The CDR3 length is 14 residues. Germline CDR1 and CDR2: SNHLY and FYNNEI. The chain's CDR3 is CASSLGTGAYEQYF. Partial CDR3 DNA: TGTGCCAGCAGCTTGGGGACAGGGGCCTACGAG.

This clone was counted a few times. The observed sequence ends 3 residues before the CDR3 terminus, with the missing tail filled in from the germline J gene. This rearrangement joins TRBV7-6 to TRBJ2-2; possible D gene TRBD2, 7 bases. Germline V lookup: CDR1 SGHVS, CDR2 FNYEAQ. V was shortened by 0 bases and J by 5 bases, with 10 bases between the two germline ends. This CDR3 is built from 15 residues. The CDR3 DNA, read in part, is TGTGCCAGCAGCTTAGCCGGGGGGCTGACCGGGGAG. Translated, it gives CASSLAGGLTGE. The full CDR3 protein is CASSLAGGLTGELFF.

As to this clone: Coverage ceases 3 residues before the CDR3 finishes, and the germline J gene fills in the end. The chain combines TRBV7-6 with TRBJ1-5; 7 bases line up with TRBD1. The V and J ends lost 3 bases and 1 base, in that order; junction bases with no gene match: 3. The CDR3 runs to 15 residues. The germline gives CDR1 SGHVS, CDR2 FNYEAQ. CDR3 loop: CASSFTGESNQPQHF. The CDR3 bases that were read are TGTGCCAGCAGCTTTACAGGGGAGAGCAATCAGCCC. The variable domain in full, completed from reference TRBV7-6 and TRBJ1-5, reads GAGVSQSPRYKVTKRGQDVALRCDPISGHVSLYWYRQALGQGPEFLTYFNYEAQQDKSGLPNDRFSAERPEGSISTLTIQRTEQRDSAMYRCASSFTGESNQPQHFGDGTRLSIL.

Many counts were recorded for this clone. The DNA ends 3 residues before the CDR3 does, and the rest of the CDR3 is filled in from the germline J gene. The chain carries TRBV7-2 and TRBJ2-3; TRBD2 matches 10 bases. The length of the CDR3 is 15 residues. Germline lookup yields CDR1 SGHTA and CDR2 FQGNSA. V gave up 3 bases and J gave up 2 bases; unmatched junction bases: 2. The CDR3 region is CASSFLAGATDTQYF. CDR3 bases read: TGTGCCAGCAGCTTTCTAGCGGGAGCCACAGATACG.

About this clone itself: Read data end 3 residues before the CDR3 end; the end is taken from the germline J gene. The gene calls are TRBV6-2 or TRBV6-3 and TRBJ2-5; possible D gene TRBD2, 7 bases. Trimming pared 3 bases from V and 2 bases from J, leaving 19 bases between. The CDR3 contains 17 residues. Per germline, CDR1 MNHEY and CDR2 SVGEGT. CDR3 amino acids: CASSYKGGLAVQETQYF. The CDR3 bases that were read are TGTGCCAGCAGTTATAAGGGGGGGCTAGCGGTACAAGAGACC.

This clone was seen at least ten times. The read terminates 3 residues ahead of where the CDR3 ends, so the germline J gene completes it. This chain connects TRBV9 to TRBJ2-1; 8 nucleotides line up with TRBD2. The germline CDR1 and CDR2 sequences are SGDLS and YYNGEE. The length of the CDR3 is 20 residues. V lost 3 bases and J lost 4; bases outside the gene matches: 21. CDR3 DNA, as far as it was read: TGTGCCAGCAGCGCACAATCTAGGGGTAGGGATGCGGGGGGATACAATGAG. This encodes CASSAQSRGRDAGGYNE. The CDR3 reads in full as CASSAQSRGRDAGGYNEQFF.

This clone was recorded many times. The sequenced fragment ends 3 residues before the CDR3 boundary, so the rest is inferred from the germline J gene. This chain joins TRBV7-9 and TRBJ2-7; possible D gene TRBD2, 5 bases. In germline, CDR1 is SEHNR, CDR2 FQNEAQ (reference sequence). Trimming removed 5 bases at V and 5 bases at J, with 19 bases between. The CDR3 length is 15 residues. The DNA read from the CDR3 is TGTGCCAGCAGCCCCACGGGCGGGCTGCAGGACGAG. This gives the protein CASSPTGGLQDE. The full CDR3 is CASSPTGGLQDEQYF.